This is a list of T cell receptor beta chains from one sample in a study of chemoradiotherapy in HPV16-positive cancers. The table came from immunoSEQ multiplex PCR; TCRdb's copy has only in-frame clones and leaves some out. Here the sample spans approximately 27,000 clones, approximately 88% being singletons. This sample comprised blood, obtained from a patient who underwent chemoradiotherapy. Receptors originate from a human donor with HPV-associated anogenital cancer. Each CDR3 is given without its conserved first and last residue. The order of the fields is V gene, CDR3 length, J gene, CDR3 protein.

V: TRBV5-1
length: 16
J: TRBJ2-3
CDR3: ASSLVASGGSERNTQY

V: TRBV7-3
length: 12
J: TRBJ2-2
CDR3: ASSPGAKNGELF

V: TRBV19
length: 13
J: TRBJ1-5
CDR3: ASSIGQGGLTPQH

V: TRBV5-1
length: 14
J: TRBJ2-1
CDR3: ASSGQSGGAENEQF

V: TRBV6-1
length: 11
J: TRBJ1-1
CDR3: ASSVGPNTEAF

V: TRBV5-1
length: 13
J: TRBJ2-2
CDR3: ASSGGSLNTGELF

V: TRBV6-1
length: 12
J: TRBJ1-1
CDR3: ASSERGGFTEAF

V: TRBV27
length: 12
J: TRBJ1-2
CDR3: ASSSLPPGDGYT

V: TRBV9
length: 15
J: TRBJ2-5
CDR3: ASSAHSGGTLQETQY

V: TRBV7-8
length: 14
J: TRBJ2-5
CDR3: ASSLRAASGGKTQY

V: TRBV5-3
length: 13
J: TRBJ1-6
CDR3: ARSRTGQKDSPLH

V: TRBV18
length: 11
J: TRBJ1-2
CDR3: ASRIGEDYGYT

V: TRBV19
length: 12
J: TRBJ2-2
CDR3: ASSTGVNTGELF